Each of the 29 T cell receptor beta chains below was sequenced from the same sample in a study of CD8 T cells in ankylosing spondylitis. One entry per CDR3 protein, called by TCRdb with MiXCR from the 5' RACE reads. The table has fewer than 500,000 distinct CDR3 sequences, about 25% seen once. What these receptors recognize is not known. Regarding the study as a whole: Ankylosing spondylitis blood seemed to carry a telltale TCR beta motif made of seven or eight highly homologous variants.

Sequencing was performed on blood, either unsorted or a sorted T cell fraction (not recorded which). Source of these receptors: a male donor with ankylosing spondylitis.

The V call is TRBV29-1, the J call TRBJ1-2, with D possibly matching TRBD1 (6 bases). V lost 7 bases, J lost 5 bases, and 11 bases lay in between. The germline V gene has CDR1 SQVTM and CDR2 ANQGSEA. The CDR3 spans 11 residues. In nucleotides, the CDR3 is TGCAGCGGGACAGATGGGTATGGCTACACCTTC. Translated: CSGTDGYGYTF.

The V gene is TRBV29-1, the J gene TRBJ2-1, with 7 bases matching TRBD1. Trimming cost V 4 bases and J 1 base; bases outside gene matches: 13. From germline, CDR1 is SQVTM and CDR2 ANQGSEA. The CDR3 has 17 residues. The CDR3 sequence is CSVGPGTDFLSYNEQFF. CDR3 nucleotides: TGCAGCGTTGGCCCCGGGACAGACTTTTTATCCTACAATGAGCAGTTCTTC.

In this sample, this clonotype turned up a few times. CDR3 nucleotides: TGTGCCATCAGTGCAGCGGGAGTGGAGACCCAGTACTTC. Encoded protein: CAISAAGVETQYF. J is TRBJ2-5 and V is TRBV10-3; 8 nucleotides match TRBD2. Germline values: CDR1 ENHRY, CDR2 SYGVKD. V shed 4 bases, J shed 5 bases, and the junction held 3 bases outside the gene matches. This CDR3 is 13 amino acids long.

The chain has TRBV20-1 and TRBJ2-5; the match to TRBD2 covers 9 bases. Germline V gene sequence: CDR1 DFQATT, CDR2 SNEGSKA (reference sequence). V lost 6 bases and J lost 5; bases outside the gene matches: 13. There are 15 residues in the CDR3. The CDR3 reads CSATRPTSGQETQYF. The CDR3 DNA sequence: TGCAGTGCCACGCGCCCGACTAGCGGACAGGAGACCCAGTACTTC.

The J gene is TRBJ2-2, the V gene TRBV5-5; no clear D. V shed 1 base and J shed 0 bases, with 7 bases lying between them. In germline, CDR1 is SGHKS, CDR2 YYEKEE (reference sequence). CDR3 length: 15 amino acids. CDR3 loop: CASSLQDPNTGELFF. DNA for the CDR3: TGTGCCAGCAGCTTGCAGGACCCGAACACCGGGGAGCTGTTTTTT.

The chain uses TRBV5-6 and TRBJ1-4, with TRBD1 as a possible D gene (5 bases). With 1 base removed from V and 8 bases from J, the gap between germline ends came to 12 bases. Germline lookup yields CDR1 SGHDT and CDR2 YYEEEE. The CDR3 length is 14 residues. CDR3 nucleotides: TGTGCCAGCAGCTTGAGGGGAGGGGAAGAAAAACTGTTTTTT. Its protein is CASSLRGGEEKLFF.

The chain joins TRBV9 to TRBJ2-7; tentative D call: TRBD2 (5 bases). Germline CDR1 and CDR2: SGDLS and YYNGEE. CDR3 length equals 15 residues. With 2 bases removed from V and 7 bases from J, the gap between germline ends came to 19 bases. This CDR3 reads CASSVVASGCGEQYV. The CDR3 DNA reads TGTGCCAGCAGCGTCGTTGCCAGCGGATGTGGGGAGCAGTACGTC.

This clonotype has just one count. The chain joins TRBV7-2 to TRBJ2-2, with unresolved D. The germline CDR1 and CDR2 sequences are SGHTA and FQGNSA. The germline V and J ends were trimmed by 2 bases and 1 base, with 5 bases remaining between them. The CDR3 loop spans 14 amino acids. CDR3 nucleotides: TGTGCCAGCAGCTTAAAACGGAACACCGGGGAGCTGTTTTTT. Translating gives CASSLKRNTGELFF. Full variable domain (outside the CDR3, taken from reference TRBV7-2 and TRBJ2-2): GAGVSQSPSNKVTEKGKDVELRCDPISGHTALYWYRQSLGQGLEFLIYFQGNSAPDKSGLPSDRFSAERTGGSVSTLTIQRTQQEDSAVYLCASSLKRNTGELFFGEGSRLTVL.

The CDR3 loop is CASSLSDRGYGYTF. CDR3 sequence (DNA): TGCGCCAGCAGCTTGTCGGACAGGGGCTATGGCTACACCTTC. The chain links TRBV5-1 to TRBJ1-2; 9 bases line up with TRBD1. This CDR3 spans 14 amino acids. Looked up from germline, CDR1 is SGHRS and CDR2 is YFSETQ. The trim removed 1 base at V and 4 bases at J, leaving 2 bases unmatched.

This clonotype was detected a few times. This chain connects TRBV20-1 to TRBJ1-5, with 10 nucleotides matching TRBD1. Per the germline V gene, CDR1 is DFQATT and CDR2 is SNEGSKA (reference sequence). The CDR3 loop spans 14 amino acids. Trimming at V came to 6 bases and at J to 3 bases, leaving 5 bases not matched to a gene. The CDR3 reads CSAPGQGDNQPQHF. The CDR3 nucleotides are TGCAGTGCGCCTGGACAGGGGGACAATCAGCCCCAGCATTTT.

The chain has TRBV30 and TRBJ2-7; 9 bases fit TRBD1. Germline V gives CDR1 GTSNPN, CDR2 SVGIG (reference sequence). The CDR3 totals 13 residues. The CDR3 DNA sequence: TGTGCTTCGACCGGGACAGGGCGCGGCGAGCAGTACTTC. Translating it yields CASTGTGRGEQYF.

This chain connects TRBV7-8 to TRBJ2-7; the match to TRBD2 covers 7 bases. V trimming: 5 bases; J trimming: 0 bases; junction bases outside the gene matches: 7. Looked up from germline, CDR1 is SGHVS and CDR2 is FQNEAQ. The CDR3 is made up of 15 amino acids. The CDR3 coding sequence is TGTGCCAGCAGCCAACGGAGCGGGACCTCCTACGAGCAGTACTTC. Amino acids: CASSQRSGTSYEQYF.

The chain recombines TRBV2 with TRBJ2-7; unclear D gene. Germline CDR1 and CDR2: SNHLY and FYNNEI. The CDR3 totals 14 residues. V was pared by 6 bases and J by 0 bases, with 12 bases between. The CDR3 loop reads CASSVWRNSYEQYF. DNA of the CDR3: TGTGCCAGCAGCGTGTGGAGAAACTCCTACGAGCAGTACTTC.

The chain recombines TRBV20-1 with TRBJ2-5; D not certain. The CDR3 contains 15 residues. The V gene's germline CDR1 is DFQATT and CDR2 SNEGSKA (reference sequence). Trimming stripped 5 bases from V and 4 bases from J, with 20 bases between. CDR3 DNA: TGCAGTGCTGCACCCCCGACCCCCGCTTCAGAGACCCAGTACTTC. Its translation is CSAAPPTPASETQYF.

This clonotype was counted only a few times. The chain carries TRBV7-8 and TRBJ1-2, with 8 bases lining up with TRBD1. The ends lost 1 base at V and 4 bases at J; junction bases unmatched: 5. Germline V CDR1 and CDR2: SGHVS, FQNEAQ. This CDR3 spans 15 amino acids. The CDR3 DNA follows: TGTGCCAGCAGCTTAGACAGGGGGGAGGTCTATGGCTACACCTTC. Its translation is CASSLDRGEVYGYTF.

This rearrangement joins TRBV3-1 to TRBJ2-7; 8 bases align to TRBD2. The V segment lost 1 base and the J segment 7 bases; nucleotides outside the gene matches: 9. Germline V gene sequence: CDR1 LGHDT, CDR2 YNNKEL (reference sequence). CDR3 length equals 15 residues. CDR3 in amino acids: CASSQVSGRDAEQYF. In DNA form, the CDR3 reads TGTGCCAGCAGCCAAGTTTCCGGGAGGGATGCGGAGCAGTACTTC.

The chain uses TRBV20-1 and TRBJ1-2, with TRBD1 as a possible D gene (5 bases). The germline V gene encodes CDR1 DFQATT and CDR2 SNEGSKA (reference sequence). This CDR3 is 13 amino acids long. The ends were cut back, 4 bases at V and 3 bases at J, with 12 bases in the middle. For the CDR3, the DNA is TGCAGTGCTACCCGGGACGGCTACTATGGCTACACCTTC. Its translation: CSATRDGYYGYTF.

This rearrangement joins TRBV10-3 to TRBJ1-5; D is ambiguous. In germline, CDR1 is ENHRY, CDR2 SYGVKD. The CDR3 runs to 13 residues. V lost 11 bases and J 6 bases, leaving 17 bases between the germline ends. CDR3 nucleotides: TGTGCCGCCCAAGAGGGCTCGGGTCAGCCCCAGCATTTT. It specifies CAAQEGSGQPQHF.

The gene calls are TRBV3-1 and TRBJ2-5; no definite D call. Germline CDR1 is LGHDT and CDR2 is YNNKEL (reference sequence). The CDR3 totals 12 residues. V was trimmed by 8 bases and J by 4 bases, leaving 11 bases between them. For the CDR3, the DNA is TGTGCCAGCGGGCCGTTGGGAGAGACCCAGTACTTC. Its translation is CASGPLGETQYF.

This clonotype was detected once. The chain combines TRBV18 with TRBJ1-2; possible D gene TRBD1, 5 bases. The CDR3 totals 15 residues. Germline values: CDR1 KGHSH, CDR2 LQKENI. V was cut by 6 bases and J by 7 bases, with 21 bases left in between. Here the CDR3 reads CASSQGREEVGGYTF. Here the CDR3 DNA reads TGTGCCAGCTCCCAAGGCAGGGAGGAAGTCGGTGGCTACACCTTC.

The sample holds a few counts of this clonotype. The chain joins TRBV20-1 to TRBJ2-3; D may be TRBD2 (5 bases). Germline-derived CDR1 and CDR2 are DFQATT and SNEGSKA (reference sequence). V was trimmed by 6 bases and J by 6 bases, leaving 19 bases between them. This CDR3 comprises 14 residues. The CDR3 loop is CSARGILSSDTQYF. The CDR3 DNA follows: TGCAGTGCCCGGGGAATTCTCTCGTCGGATACGCAGTATTTT.

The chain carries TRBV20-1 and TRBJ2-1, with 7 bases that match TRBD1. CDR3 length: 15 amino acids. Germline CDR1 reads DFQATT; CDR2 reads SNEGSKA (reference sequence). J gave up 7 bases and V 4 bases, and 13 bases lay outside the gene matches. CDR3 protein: CSAIQGVITANEQFF. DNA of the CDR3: TGCAGTGCTATCCAGGGGGTGATCACTGCTAATGAGCAGTTCTTC.

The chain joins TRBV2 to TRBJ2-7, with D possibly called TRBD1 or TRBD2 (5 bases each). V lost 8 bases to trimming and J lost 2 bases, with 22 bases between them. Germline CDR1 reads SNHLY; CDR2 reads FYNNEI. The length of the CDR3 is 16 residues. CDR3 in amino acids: CASYWGKTGSPYEQYV. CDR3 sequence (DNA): TGTGCCAGCTATTGGGGGAAAACTGGCTCGCCCTACGAGCAGTACGTC.

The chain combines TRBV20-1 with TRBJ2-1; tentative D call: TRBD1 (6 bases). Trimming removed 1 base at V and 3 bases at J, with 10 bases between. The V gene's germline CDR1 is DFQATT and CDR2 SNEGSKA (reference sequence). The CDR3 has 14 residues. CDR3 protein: CSARVRGIYNEQFF. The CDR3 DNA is TGCAGTGCTAGAGTGAGGGGGATCTACAATGAGCAGTTCTTC.

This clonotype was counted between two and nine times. CDR3 residues: CASSFKTGAVSYEQYF. The CDR3 DNA reads as TGTGCCAGCAGCTTCAAAACGGGAGCGGTCTCCTACGAGCAGTACTTC. The chain recombines TRBV7-9 with TRBJ2-7, with D maybe TRBD2 (6 bases). Germline CDR1 SEHNR, CDR2 FQNEAQ (reference sequence). This CDR3 has 16 amino acids. V lost 3 bases, J lost 0 bases, and 15 bases lay in between.

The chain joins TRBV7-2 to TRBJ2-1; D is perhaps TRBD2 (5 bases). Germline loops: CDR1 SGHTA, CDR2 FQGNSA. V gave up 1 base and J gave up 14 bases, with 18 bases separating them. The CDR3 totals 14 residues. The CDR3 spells CASSLEVAGLEEFF. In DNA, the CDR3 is TGTGCCAGCAGCTTAGAGGTTGCGGGCCTGGAGGAGTTCTTC.

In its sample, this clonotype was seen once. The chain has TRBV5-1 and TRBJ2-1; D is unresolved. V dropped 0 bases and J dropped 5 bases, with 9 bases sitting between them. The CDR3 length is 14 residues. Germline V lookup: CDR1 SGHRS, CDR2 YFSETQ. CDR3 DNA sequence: TGCGCCAGCAGCTTGGGGCAGGTTGACAATGAGCAGTTCTTC. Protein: CASSLGQVDNEQFF. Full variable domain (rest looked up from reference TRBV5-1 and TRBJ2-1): KAGVTQTPRYLIKTRGQQVTLSCSPISGHRSVSWYQQTPGQGLQFLFEYFSETQRNKGNFPGRFSGRQFSNSRSEMNVSTLELGDSALYLCASSLGQVDNEQFFGPGTRLTVL.

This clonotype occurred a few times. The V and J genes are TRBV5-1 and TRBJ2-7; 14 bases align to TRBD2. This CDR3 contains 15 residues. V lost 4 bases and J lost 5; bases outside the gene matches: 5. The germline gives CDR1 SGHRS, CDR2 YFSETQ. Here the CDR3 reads CASSLGTSGSHEQYF. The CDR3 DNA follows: TGCGCCAGCAGCCTAGGGACTAGCGGGAGCCACGAGCAGTACTTC.

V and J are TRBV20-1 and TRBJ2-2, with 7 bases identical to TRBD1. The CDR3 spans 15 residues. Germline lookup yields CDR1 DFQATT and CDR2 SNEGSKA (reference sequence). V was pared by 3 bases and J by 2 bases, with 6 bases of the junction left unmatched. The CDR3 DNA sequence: TGCAGTGCTAGGTCGGGACAGCAAAACACCGGGGAGCTGTTTTTT. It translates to CSARSGQQNTGELFF.